The table lists the clone carrying this T cell receptor beta chain with a few counts. No antigen is known for it. The record originates from a study of T-cell reconstitution after alpha-beta-depleted transplantation in children. Regarding the study as a whole: Diversity and T-cell counts at one year after transplant derived mostly from new T cells. The high TCRbeta diversity at day 60 in some patients came from surviving recipient T cells and thymic progenitors.

A TCRbeta library incorporating unique molecular identifiers was prepared. TCRdb recomputed calls from the PCR reads with MiXCR, one row per CDR3 protein. The table lists about 980,000 distinct CDR3 sequences, about 26% of them singletons. CDR3 length: 12 amino acids. CDR1 MNHEY and CDR2 SVGAGI come from the germline V gene. The V gene lost 2 bases and the J gene lost 11 bases, with 12 bases spanning the gap. The V and J genes are TRBV6-5 and TRBJ1-1, with D hard to call. This specimen consisted of PBMCs, mostly from graft donor cells, obtained 360 days after TCRalphabeta/CD19-depleted stem cell transplant. This clonotype originated in a boy under two years old who had a stem cell transplant for SCID, so the T cells may come from the graft donor. CDR3 amino acids: CASSYRPGTAFF. The CDR3 region has the DNA TGTGCCAGCAGTTACCGTCCGGGTACGGCTTTCTTT.